This record concerns one T cell receptor beta chain sequence. No antigen is known for it. No quality values exist for individual bases; no much larger clone is one base distant. The data were taken from a study of CD8 T cells in Susac syndrome (dated by TCRdb to between 2017 and 2020). In the study overall: Whether CD8+ T cell activation and differentiation in Susac syndrome was antigen driven was tested using repertoire sequencing.

Peripheral blood CD8+ and CD4+ T cells from healthy donors, Susac syndrome patients and multiple sclerosis patients were profiled using high-throughput TCR beta sequencing. Multiple sclerosis controls were treatment-naive patients with stable or active relapsing-remitting disease fulfilling revised McDonald criteria. Bulk CD8+ and CD4+ T cells were purified by magnetic negative isolation, while CD8+ TEMRA cells were enriched using FACS. Blood was drawn into EDTA tubes, processed within 24 hours, and PBMCs were isolated by density gradient centrifugation. PBMCs intended for TCR sequencing were cryopreserved in liquid nitrogen and thawed later in a water bath at 37 degrees C. A purity of at least 90% was achieved for sorted or isolated CD4+, CD8+ and CD8+ TEMRA cells. In the germline V gene, CDR1 corresponds to MNHEY and CDR2 to SVGAGI. V loses 2 bases, J loses 8 bases, and the germline ends lie 10 bases apart. The CDR3 starts with the cysteine, ends with the phenylalanine, and has 14 residues. Kept here is only the CDR3 DNA, which spans 42 bases and is read in frame from base 1.

RNA was extracted using the RNeasy kit, and roughly 0.45 to 1 microgram was reverse transcribed with random hexamers. The immunoSEQ multiplex PCR assay, which covers 54 Vbeta and 13 Jbeta segments, was used to amplify TCR beta CDR3 regions. Bias from PCR amplification was corrected by using a synthetic template baseline for primer optimization and for computational correction. The authors processed their data as follows. Reads were annotated to V, D and J genes per IMGT and analyzed with immunoSEQ Analyzer, keeping only productive sequences. To calculate clonality, Shannon entropy was normalized by log2 of the number of productive unique sequences and then subtracted from one. Public and private clones were assessed among the 100 most prevalent clones of each patient and control. Susac-specific clones were defined as absent from healthy and MS cohorts, over a thousand published viral clones and other ImmuneACCESS disease sequences. The raw public data were reprocessed by TCRdb itself: fastp quality trimming at Q25, MiXCR clonotype calling, in-frame beta chains only. CDR3 protein sequences are deduplicated, and each keeps its most common genes and DNA. The V and J calls and clone size are TCRdb's, not the authors'. For this sample the table gives around 130,000 distinct CDR3 sequences, of which roughly 94% were detected only once. The ten largest make up around 0.13% of the sample.

Here is what the overall study found, with its caveats: The number of individuals in the TCR sequencing and HLA analysis was recognized as being relatively small.

The material sequenced was CD4+ T cells from PBMCs. Recombination connected TRBV6-5 to TRBJ1-6; no D gene can be assigned with confidence. The sequence was collected from a human donor with multiple sclerosis. The DNA sequence is as follows: TGTGCCAGCAGTTACAACAGTGTCGATTCACCCCTCCACTTT. Its amino acids are CASSYNSVDSPLHF.